The present T cell receptor (beta chain) was sequenced within a study of CD4 T cells in relation to SARS-CoV-2 and coronaviruses. Whole-study context: A couple of subjects were Hispanic; patients were under 10 males and a handful of females. The HLA restriction of the shared crossreactive spike epitopes was mapped. Study observations and caveats: In approximately 70% of donors, memory CD4+ clonotypes crossrecognized SARS-CoV-2 and at least one common cold coronavirus spike. Pre-pandemic and post-infection samples never came from the same donor.

Comment on this clone: Antigen unknown.

Here immunoSEQ multiplex PCR was the method, and the copy in TCRdb shows in-frame clones only, minus some. The data contain 50,000 to 70,000 clones, about 91% of them singletons. This receptor was identified in an adult with COVID-19. Sample: naive CD4+ T cells from PBMCs. Subset of the sample: naive CD4+ T cells isolated by negative enrichment.

The CDR3 protein is CASSRDTSNQPQHF. The CDR3 nucleotides read TGTGCCAGCTCCCGGGACACAAGCAATCAGCCCCAGCATTTT. This chain connects TRBV6-5 to TRBJ1-5, with D possibly being TRBD1 (6 bases). The CDR3 has 14 amino acids. Trimming cost V 8 bases and J 1 base, with 12 bases left between them. CDR1 is MNHEY and CDR2 is SVGAGI in the germline V gene.